This TCR beta chain was sequenced for a study of shared clonotypes between healthy human individuals. This clone turned up a few times. Trimming cost V 6 bases and J 6 bases, with 11 bases left between them. Germline CDR1 is MDHEN and CDR2 is SYDVKM. The CDR3 sequence is 13 residues long. Data came from immunoSEQ multiplex PCR; TCRdb stores just in-frame clones and leaves some out. The sample contains around 2.3 million clones, approximately 96% of which appear only once. This sequence originates from a man younger than 30 in good health. V gene TRBV28 combines with J gene TRBJ2-2; the D is unclear. Sequenced input: naive CD4+ T cells sorted from blood. This sample's subset: CD45RA+ positively selected. This chain's CDR3 is CASRIDPSGELFF. The DNA of the CDR3 is TGTGCCAGCAGGATAGACCCCTCCGGGGAGCTGTTTTTT.